Sequencing of this TCR beta chain was carried out in a study of cytomegalovirus exposure and HLA in healthy donors. V trimming: 9 bases; J trimming: 7 bases; junction bases outside the gene matches: 7. The V gene's germline CDR1 is LNHDA and CDR2 SQIVND (reference sequence). The CDR3 covers 13 residues. This clone turned up a few times. Its antigen is not identified. Notes on the study in general: A later analysis found TCR association rates differed by HLA locus, highest for DRB1 and lowest for HLA-C. Per published accounts, TCR beta sequences correctly predicted the HLA-A and HLA-B alleles of most subjects. There were reportedly fewer N-insertions in an Asian-associated ancestry cluster than the approximately 630-donor mean, in a later analysis.

The PCR contained 60 Vbeta and 13 Jbeta primers. Using immunoSEQ multiplex PCR, the repertoire was profiled, and TCRdb retains in-frame clones only, with some absent. The sample lists some 200,000 clones, around 79% occurring once. Sequenced material: PBMCs. The receptor was derived from a male donor in good health and CMV-seropositive. The chain combines TRBV19 with TRBJ2-2, with 8 bases lining up with TRBD1. The DNA for the CDR3 is TGTGCCAGCTTGGACAGGGACGACGGGGAGCTGTTTTTT. Translated: CASLDRDDGELFF.